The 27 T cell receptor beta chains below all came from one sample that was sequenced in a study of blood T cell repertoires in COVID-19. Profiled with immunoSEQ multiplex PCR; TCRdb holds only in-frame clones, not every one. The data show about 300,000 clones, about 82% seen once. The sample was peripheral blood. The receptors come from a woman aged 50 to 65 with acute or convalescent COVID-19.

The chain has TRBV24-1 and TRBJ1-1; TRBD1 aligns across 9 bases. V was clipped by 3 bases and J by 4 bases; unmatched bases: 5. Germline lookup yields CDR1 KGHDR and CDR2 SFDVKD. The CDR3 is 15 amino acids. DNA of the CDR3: TGTGCCACCAGTGATCCGGGACAGGGAAGCACTGAAGCTTTCTTT. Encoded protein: CATSDPGQGSTEAFF.

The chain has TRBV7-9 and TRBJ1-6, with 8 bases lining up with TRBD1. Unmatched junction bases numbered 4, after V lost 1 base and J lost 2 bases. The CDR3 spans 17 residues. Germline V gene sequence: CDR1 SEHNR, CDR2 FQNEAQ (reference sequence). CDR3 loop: CASSLGTGTPYNSPLHF. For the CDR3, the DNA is TGTGCCAGCAGCTTAGGGACAGGGACGCCCTATAATTCACCCCTCCACTTT.

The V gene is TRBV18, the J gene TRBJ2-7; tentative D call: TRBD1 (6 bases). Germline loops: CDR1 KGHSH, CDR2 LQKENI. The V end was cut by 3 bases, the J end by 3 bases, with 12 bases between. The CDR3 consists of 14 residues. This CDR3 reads CASSPIRGGYEQYF. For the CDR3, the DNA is TGTGCCAGCTCACCGATTAGAGGGGGCTACGAGCAGTACTTC.

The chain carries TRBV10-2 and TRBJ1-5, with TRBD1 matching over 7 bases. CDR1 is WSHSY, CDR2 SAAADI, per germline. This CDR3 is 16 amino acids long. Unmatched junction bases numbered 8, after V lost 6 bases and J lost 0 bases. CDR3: CASSPGQTYSNQPQHF. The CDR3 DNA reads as TGCGCCAGCAGCCCGGGACAGACTTATAGCAATCAGCCCCAGCATTTT.

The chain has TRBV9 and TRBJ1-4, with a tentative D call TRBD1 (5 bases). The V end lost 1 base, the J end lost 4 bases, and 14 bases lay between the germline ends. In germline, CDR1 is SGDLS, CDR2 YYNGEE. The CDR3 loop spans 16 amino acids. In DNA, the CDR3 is TGTGCCAGCAGCGTAACCGCGGGGGAGGTTAATGAAAAACTGTTTTTT. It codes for CASSVTAGEVNEKLFF.

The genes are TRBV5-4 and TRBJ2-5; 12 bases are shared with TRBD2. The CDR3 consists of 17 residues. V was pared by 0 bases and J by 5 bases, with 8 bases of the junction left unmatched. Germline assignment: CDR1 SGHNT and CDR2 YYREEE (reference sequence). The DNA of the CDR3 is TGTGCCAGCAGCTTGGCCCTAGCGGGAGGGCCGCGGGAGACCCAGTACTTC. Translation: CASSLALAGGPRETQYF.

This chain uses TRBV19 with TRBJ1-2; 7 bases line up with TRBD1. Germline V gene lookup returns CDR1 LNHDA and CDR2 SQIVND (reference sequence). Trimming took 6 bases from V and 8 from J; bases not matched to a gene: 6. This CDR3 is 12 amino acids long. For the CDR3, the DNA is TGTGCCAGTAGAGGGGACAGTAGGGGCTACACCTTC. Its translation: CASRGDSRGYTF.

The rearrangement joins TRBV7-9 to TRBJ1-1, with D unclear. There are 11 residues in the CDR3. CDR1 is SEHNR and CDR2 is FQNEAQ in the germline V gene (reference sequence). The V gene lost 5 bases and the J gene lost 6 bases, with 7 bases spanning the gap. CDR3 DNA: TGTGCCAGCAGCAGAGGTGCTGAAGCTTTCTTT. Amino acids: CASSRGAEAFF.

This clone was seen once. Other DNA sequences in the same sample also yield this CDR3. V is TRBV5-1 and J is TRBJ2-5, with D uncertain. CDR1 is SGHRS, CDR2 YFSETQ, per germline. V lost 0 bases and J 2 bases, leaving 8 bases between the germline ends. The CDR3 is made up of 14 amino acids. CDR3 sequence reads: CASSLGLLQETQYF. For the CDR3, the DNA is TGCGCCAGCAGCTTGGGACTCCTACAAGAGACCCAGTACTTC.

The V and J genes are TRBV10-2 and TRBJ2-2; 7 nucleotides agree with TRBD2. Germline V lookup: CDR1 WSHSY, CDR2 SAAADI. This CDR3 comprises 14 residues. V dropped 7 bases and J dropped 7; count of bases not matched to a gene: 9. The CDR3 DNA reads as TGCGCCAGCAATTTACGGGGGAGGGACGGGGAGCTGTTTTTT. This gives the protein CASNLRGRDGELFF.

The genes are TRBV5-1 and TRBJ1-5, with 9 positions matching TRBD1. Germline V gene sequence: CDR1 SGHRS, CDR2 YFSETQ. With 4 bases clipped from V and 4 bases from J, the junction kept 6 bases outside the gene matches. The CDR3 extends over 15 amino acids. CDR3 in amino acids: CASSPGQGGNQPQHF. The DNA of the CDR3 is TGCGCCAGCAGCCCGGGACAGGGTGGGAATCAGCCCCAGCATTTT. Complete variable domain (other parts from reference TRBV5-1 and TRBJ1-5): KAGVTQTPRYLIKTRGQQVTLSCSPISGHRSVSWYQQTPGQGLQFLFEYFSETQRNKGNFPGRFSGRQFSNSRSEMNVSTLELGDSALYLCASSPGQGGNQPQHFGDGTRLSIL.

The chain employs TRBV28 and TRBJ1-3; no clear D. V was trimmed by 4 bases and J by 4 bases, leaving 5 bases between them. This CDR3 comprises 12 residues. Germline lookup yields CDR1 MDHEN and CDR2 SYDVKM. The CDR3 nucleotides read TGTGCCAGCAGTTCGGGGGGAAACACCATATATTTT. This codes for CASSSGGNTIYF.

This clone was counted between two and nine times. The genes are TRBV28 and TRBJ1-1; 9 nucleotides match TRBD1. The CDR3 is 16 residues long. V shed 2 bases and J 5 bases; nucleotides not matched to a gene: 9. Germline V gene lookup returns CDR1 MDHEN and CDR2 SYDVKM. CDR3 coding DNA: TGTGCCAGCAGTTTACCACAGGGGGCGTGGGATACTGAAGCTTTCTTT. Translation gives CASSLPQGAWDTEAFF. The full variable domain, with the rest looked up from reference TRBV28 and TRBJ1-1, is DVKVTQSSRYLVKRTGEKVFLECVQDMDHENMFWYRQDPGLGLRLIYFSYDVKMKEKGDIPEGYSVSREKKERFSLILESASTNQTSMYLCASSLPQGAWDTEAFFGQGTRLTVV.

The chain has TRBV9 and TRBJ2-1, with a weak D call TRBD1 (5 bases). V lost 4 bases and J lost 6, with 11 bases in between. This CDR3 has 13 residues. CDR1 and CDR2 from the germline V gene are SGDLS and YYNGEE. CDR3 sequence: CASSSYQGNEQFF. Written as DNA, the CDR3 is TGTGCCAGCAGCTCCTACCAGGGCAATGAGCAGTTCTTC.

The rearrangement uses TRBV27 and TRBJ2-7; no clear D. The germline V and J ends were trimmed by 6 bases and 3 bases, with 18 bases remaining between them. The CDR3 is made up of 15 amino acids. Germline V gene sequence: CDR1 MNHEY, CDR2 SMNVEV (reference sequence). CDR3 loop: CASRMASGTLYEQYF. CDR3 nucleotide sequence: TGTGCCAGCAGAATGGCATCAGGTACCCTCTACGAGCAGTACTTC.

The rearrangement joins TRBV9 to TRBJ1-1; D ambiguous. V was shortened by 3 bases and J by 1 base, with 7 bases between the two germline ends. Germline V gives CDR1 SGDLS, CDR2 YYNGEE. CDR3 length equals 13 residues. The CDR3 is CASSAGGNTEAFF. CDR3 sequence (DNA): TGTGCCAGCAGCGCCGGAGGGAACACTGAAGCTTTCTTT.

The CDR3 protein is CAWYGTSGWNEQFF. The DNA for the CDR3 is TGTGCCTGGTACGGGACTAGCGGGTGGAATGAGCAGTTCTTC. V gene TRBV30 combines with J gene TRBJ2-1; 12 positions match TRBD2. Germline V lookup: CDR1 GTSNPN, CDR2 SVGIG (reference sequence). V lost 5 bases and J lost 7; bases outside the gene matches: 6. This CDR3 is 14 amino acids long.

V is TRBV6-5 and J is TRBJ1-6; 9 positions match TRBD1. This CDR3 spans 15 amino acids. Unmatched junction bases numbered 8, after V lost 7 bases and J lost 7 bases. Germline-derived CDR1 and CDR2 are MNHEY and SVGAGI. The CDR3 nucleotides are TGTGCCAGCACACTAACCGGGACAGGGAATTCACCCCTCCACTTT. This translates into CASTLTGTGNSPLHF.

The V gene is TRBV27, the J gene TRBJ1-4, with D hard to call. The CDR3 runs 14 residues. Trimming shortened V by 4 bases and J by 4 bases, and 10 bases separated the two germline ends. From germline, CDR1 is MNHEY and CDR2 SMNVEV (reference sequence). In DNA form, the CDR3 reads TGTGCCAGCAGTTCCAGATCCCTTAATGAAAAACTGTTTTTT. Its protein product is CASSSRSLNEKLFF. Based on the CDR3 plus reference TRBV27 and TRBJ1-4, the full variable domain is EAQVTQNPRYLITVTGKKLTVTCSQNMNHEYMSWYRQDPGLGLRQIYYSMNVEVTDKGDVPEGYKVSRKEKRNFPLILESPSPNQTSLYFCASSSRSLNEKLFFGSGTQLSVL.

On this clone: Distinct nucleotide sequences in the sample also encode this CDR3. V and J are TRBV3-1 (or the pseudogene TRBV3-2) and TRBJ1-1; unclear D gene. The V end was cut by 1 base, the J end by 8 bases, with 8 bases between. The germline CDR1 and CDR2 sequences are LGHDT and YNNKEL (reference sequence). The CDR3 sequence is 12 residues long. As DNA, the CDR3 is TGTGCCAGCAGCCAAGTTTCTACCGAAGCTTTCTTT. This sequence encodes CASSQVSTEAFF.

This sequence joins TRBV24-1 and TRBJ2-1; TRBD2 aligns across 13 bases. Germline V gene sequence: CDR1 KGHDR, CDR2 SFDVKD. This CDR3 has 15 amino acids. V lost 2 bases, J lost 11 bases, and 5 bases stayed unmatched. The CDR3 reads CATSDYGLAGVKQFF. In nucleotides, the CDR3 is TGTGCCACCAGTGATTACGGACTAGCGGGAGTGAAGCAGTTCTTC.

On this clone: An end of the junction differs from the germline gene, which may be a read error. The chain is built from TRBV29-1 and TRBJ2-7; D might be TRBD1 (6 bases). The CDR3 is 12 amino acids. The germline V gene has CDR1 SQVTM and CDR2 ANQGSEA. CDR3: CSVEGQSYEQYF. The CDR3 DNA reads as TGCAGCGTGGAAGGACAGTCCTACGAGCAGTACTTC.

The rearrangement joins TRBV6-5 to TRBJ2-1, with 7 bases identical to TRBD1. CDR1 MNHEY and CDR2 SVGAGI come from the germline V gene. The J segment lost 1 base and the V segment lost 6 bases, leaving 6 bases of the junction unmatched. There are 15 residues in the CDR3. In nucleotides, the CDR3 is TGTGCCAGCAGCGGAGGCAGGGGGTCCTACAATGAGCAGTTCTTC. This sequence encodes CASSGGRGSYNEQFF.

The CDR3 DNA reads as TGTGCCAGCAGCCCTTCTCCTTGGGAGCTGTTTTTT. Translation: CASSPSPWELFF. J is TRBJ2-2 and V is TRBV7-8; D unclear. Germline CDR1 is SGHVS and CDR2 is FQNEAQ. The CDR3 totals 12 residues. Trimming took 5 bases from V and 9 from J, leaving 10 bases between them.

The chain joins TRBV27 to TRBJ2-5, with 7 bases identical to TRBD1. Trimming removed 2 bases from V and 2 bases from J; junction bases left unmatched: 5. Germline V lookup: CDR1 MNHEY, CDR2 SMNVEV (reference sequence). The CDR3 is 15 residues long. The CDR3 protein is CASSLGQEFQETQYF. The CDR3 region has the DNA TGTGCCAGCAGTTTAGGACAGGAATTTCAAGAGACCCAGTACTTC.

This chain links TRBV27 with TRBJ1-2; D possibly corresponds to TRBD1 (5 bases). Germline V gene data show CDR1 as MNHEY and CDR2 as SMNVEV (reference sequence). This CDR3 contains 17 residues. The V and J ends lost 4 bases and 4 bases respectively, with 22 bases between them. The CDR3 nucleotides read TGTGCCAGCAGTTCTACATTCCGGCAGGGCAGGAGCTATGGCTACACCTTC. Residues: CASSSTFRQGRSYGYTF.

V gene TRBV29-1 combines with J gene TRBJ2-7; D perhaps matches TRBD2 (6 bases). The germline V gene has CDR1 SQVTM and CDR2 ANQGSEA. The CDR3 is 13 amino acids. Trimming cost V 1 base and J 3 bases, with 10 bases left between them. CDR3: CSVEGSGGYEQYF. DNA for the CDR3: TGCAGCGTTGAAGGTAGCGGTGGCTACGAGCAGTACTTC.